This TCR beta chain emerged from a study of T cells expressing NK-cell markers. Study background: The TCR beta repertoires were obtained from sorted CD3+CD56+NKG2C+, CD3+CD56+NKG2C- and CD3+CD56-NKG2C+ T cells. Findings of the study overall: Several donors' CD3+CD56-NKG2C+ cells were dominated by the same clonotypes.

The CDR3 contains 13 residues. The germline gives CDR1 MGHRA, CDR2 YSYEKL. No DNA is given; TCRdb re-called the 5' RACE reads and lists each CDR3 protein once. The sample data list roughly 160,000 distinct CDR3 sequences. Turning to this clonotype: Its antigen remains unidentified.

Sequenced input: blood T cells: a sorted CD56 or NKG2C T cell subset, CD4+ or CD8+ T cells, or bulk PBMC T cells (not recorded which). This chain uses TRBV4-1 with TRBJ2-1. The TCR was taken from a woman between 18 and 70 years old in good health. CDR3 in amino acids: CASSQDTDNEQFF.